The 29 T cell receptor beta chains below all came from one sample that was sequenced in a study of blood T cell repertoires in COVID-19. Generated by immunoSEQ multiplex PCR, the TCRdb table keeps only in-frame clones and is missing some. This table holds about 68,000 clones, approximately 85% found once. Source material: peripheral blood. Receptors were obtained from a man over 45 with acute or convalescent COVID-19.

This clone was counted once. The rearrangement links TRBV11-2 to TRBJ1-2; D is perhaps TRBD1 (5 bases). V was cut by 5 bases and J by 4 bases, with 11 bases left in between. This CDR3 comprises 13 residues. The germline V gene has CDR1 SGHAT and CDR2 FQNNGV. In DNA, the CDR3 is TGTGCCAGCAGCGTAGGGGACTTCTATGGCTACACCTTC. Its protein is CASSVGDFYGYTF.

This clone came up once. V is TRBV5-1 and J is TRBJ2-5, with 14 bases aligning to TRBD2. There are 16 residues in the CDR3. Germline CDR1 and CDR2: SGHRS and YFSETQ. Germline trimming cut 3 bases from V and 5 bases from J; bases unmatched to any gene: 6. DNA of the CDR3: TGCGCCAGCAGCTCCGGGACTAGCGGGGGTAGGGAGACCCAGTACTTC. Translating gives CASSSGTSGGRETQYF.

This clone showed up just once. The V call is TRBV6-6, the J call TRBJ1-5; perhaps TRBD1 as D (6 bases). V lost 5 bases to trimming and J lost 4 bases, with 12 bases between them. In germline, CDR1 is MNHNY, CDR2 SVGAGI (reference sequence). The CDR3 is 14 amino acids. CDR3 DNA: TGTGCCAGCAGTCCTGGCAGGGGAAATCAGCCCCAGCATTTT. It translates to CASSPGRGNQPQHF.

The chain recombines TRBV19 with TRBJ2-5, with 9 positions matching TRBD1. The CDR3 is made up of 13 amino acids. V shed 6 bases and J 2 bases; nucleotides not matched to a gene: 1. The germline CDR1 and CDR2 sequences are LNHDA and SQIVND (reference sequence). The CDR3 protein is CASRTGGQETQYF. As DNA, the CDR3 is TGTGCCAGTAGGACAGGGGGGCAAGAGACCCAGTACTTC.

The rearrangement uses TRBV15 and TRBJ2-6, with a possible D match to TRBD1 (6 bases). Trimming cost V 9 bases and J 4 bases, with 10 bases left between them. The length of the CDR3 is 13 residues. Germline V CDR1 and CDR2: LNHNV, YYDKDF (reference sequence). The CDR3 here is CATRGLGANVLTF. CDR3 bases: TGTGCCACTAGGGGGTTAGGGGCCAACGTCCTGACTTTC.

This rearrangement joins TRBV18 to TRBJ2-5; 9 positions agree with TRBD1. Germline V gene sequence: CDR1 KGHSH, CDR2 LQKENI. Losses at the gene ends were 3 bases for V and 5 bases for J; bases not matched to a gene: 7. CDR3 length equals 15 residues. The CDR3 spells CASSPSQGAGETQYF. CDR3 bases: TGTGCCAGCTCACCGTCACAGGGGGCAGGGGAGACCCAGTACTTC.

The count of this clone is one. The chain couples TRBV10-3 to TRBJ1-1; 8 nucleotides align to TRBD1. In germline, CDR1 is ENHRY, CDR2 SYGVKD. With 10 bases clipped from V and 0 bases from J, the junction kept 7 bases outside the gene matches. The CDR3 runs to 14 residues. The CDR3 bases are TGTGCCACAGGGGACAGGCCCATGAACACTGAAGCTTTCTTT. Translated: CATGDRPMNTEAFF.

This clone was seen more than once but under ten times. This CDR3 is CASSQWTSGGGDTQYF. In DNA form, the CDR3 reads TGTGCCAGCAGCCAATGGACTAGCGGGGGGGGAGATACGCAGTATTTT. The chain is built from TRBV3-1 (or the pseudogene TRBV3-2) and TRBJ2-3, with 15 bases fitting TRBD2. Germline values: CDR1 LGHDT, CDR2 YNNKEL (reference sequence). V shed 2 bases and J 5 bases; nucleotides not matched to a gene: 2. CDR3 size: 16 residues.

This chain uses TRBV3-1 (or the pseudogene TRBV3-2) with TRBJ1-4; D is unclear. The CDR3 runs 15 residues. V lost 0 bases to trimming and J lost 8 bases, with 13 bases between them. CDR1 LGHDT and CDR2 YNNKEL come from the germline V gene (reference sequence). The CDR3 is CASSQDRQEGEKLFF. Here the CDR3 DNA reads TGTGCCAGCAGCCAAGATCGGCAGGAGGGAGAAAAACTGTTTTTT.

The chain couples TRBV25-1 to TRBJ1-6, with 8 bases that match TRBD1. This CDR3 is 16 amino acids long. Trimming removed 5 bases from V and 6 bases from J; junction bases left unmatched: 9. The V gene's germline CDR1 is MGHDK and CDR2 SYGVNS. CDR3 residues: CASSPRTGSRNSPLHF. Here the CDR3 DNA reads TGTGCCAGCAGTCCTCGGACAGGGTCACGTAATTCACCCCTCCACTTT.

This sequence joins TRBV5-1 and TRBJ1-4, with D possibly matching TRBD1 (6 bases). V lost 0 bases to trimming and J lost 3 bases, with 6 bases between them. The germline V gene encodes CDR1 SGHRS and CDR2 YFSETQ. The CDR3 contains 14 residues. The CDR3 nucleotides are TGCGCCAGCAGCTTGGGGGGGCCTAATGAAAAACTGTTTTTT. Residues: CASSLGGPNEKLFF. Drawing the rest from reference TRBV5-1 and TRBJ1-4, the complete variable domain is KAGVTQTPRYLIKTRGQQVTLSCSPISGHRSVSWYQQTPGQGLQFLFEYFSETQRNKGNFPGRFSGRQFSNSRSEMNVSTLELGDSALYLCASSLGGPNEKLFFGSGTQLSVL.

The J gene is TRBJ1-4, the V gene TRBV21-1; the table assigns TRBD1, which was not confirmed against the DNA. TRBV21-1 is deemed a pseudogene. The CDR3 sequence is 14 residues long. CDR3 bases: TGTGCCAGCAGCTCAACAGGGGGCCATGAAAAACTGTTTTTT. Its translation: CASSSTGGHEKLFF.

Here the CDR3 DNA reads TGTGCCAGCAGCTTGACAGGGGACAATTCACCCCTCCACTTT. This sequence encodes CASSLTGDNSPLHF. The chain is built from TRBV9 and TRBJ1-6; 8 bases map to TRBD1. The CDR3 contains 14 residues. Germline V CDR1 and CDR2: SGDLS, YYNGEE. V trimming: 4 bases; J trimming: 7 bases; junction bases outside the gene matches: 4.

This clone has a handful of counts. The V and J genes are TRBV5-5 and TRBJ2-7, with D maybe TRBD1 (6 bases). Per germline, CDR1 SGHKS and CDR2 YYEKEE (reference sequence). V was shortened by 0 bases and J by 2 bases, with 9 bases between the two germline ends. This CDR3 region has 14 residues. The chain's CDR3 is CASSLGGQTYEQYV. The DNA of the CDR3 is TGTGCCAGCAGCTTGGGGGGGCAGACCTACGAGCAGTACGTC.

This chain links TRBV7-9 with TRBJ2-3, with D possibly being TRBD1 (6 bases). V shed 8 bases and J shed 4 bases, with 13 bases lying between them. The germline V gene has CDR1 SEHNR and CDR2 FQNEAQ (reference sequence). The CDR3 sequence is 13 residues long. For the CDR3, the DNA is TGTGCCAGCCGGGACACCCGGTCAGATACGCAGTATTTT. It encodes CASRDTRSDTQYF.

The chain joins TRBV19 to TRBJ2-5; the D is unclear. The ends were cut back, 7 bases at V and 1 base at J, with 34 bases in the middle. The CDR3 totals 21 residues. Germline V lookup: CDR1 LNHDA, CDR2 SQIVND (reference sequence). CDR3 sequence (DNA): TGTGCCAGTACTCTAAGACATACCCGCCGAACAAATACCCGCCTCCAAGAGACCCAGTACTTC. Amino acid sequence: CASTLRHTRRTNTRLQETQYF.

V is TRBV30 and J is TRBJ1-4; no clear D. The CDR3 is 14 residues long. V was clipped by 2 bases and J by 6 bases, with 13 bases between them. Germline V gives CDR1 GTSNPN, CDR2 SVGIG (reference sequence). For the CDR3, the DNA is TGTGCCTGGAGTCCGGGGAGGAGTGATGAAAAACTGTTTTTT. Residues: CAWSPGRSDEKLFF.

The V and J genes are TRBV9 and TRBJ1-1; no clear D. Trimming removed 0 bases from V and 1 base from J, with 7 bases in between. The length of the CDR3 is 14 residues. Germline assignment: CDR1 SGDLS and CDR2 YYNGEE. This CDR3 reads CASSVAGRNTEAFF. CDR3 coding DNA: TGTGCCAGCAGCGTAGCAGGAAGGAACACTGAAGCTTTCTTT.

This chain connects TRBV6-4 to TRBJ2-7; D call uncertain. The germline CDR1 and CDR2 sequences are MRHNA and SNTAGT. Trimming pared 3 bases from V and 0 bases from J, leaving 6 bases between. The CDR3 loop spans 13 amino acids. CDR3 sequence (DNA): TGTGCCAGCAGTGAAACATGCTCCTACGAGCAGTACTTC. Protein sequence: CASSETCSYEQYF.

The rearrangement links TRBV30 to TRBJ2-2; no definite D call. There are 14 residues in the CDR3. The V and J ends lost 0 bases and 7 bases respectively, with 12 bases between them. The V gene's germline CDR1 is GTSNPN and CDR2 SVGIG (reference sequence). The CDR3: CAWSVYSRHGELFF. The CDR3 DNA reads as TGTGCCTGGAGTGTATACAGCCGCCACGGGGAGCTGTTTTTT.

The chain joins TRBV7-3 to TRBJ1-4; D unresolved. The CDR3 covers 12 residues. Trimming took 4 bases from V and 8 from J, leaving 8 bases between them. Germline V gene data show CDR1 as SGHTA and CDR2 as FQGTGA. The CDR3 coding sequence is TGTGCCAGCAGCTGGCTGGGCGAAAAACTGTTTTTT. This sequence encodes CASSWLGEKLFF.

The V call is TRBV5-4, the J call TRBJ2-3; D may be TRBD1 (5 bases). Germline-derived CDR1 and CDR2 are SGHNT and YYREEE (reference sequence). This CDR3 contains 16 residues. V was shortened by 2 bases and J by 0 bases, with 13 bases between the two germline ends. Here the CDR3 reads CASSLRGATSTDTQYF. The CDR3 DNA reads TGTGCCAGCAGCTTAAGGGGCGCAACTAGCACAGATACGCAGTATTTT. The full variable domain, rest sourced from reference TRBV5-4 and TRBJ2-3, is ETGVTQSPTHLIKTRGQQVTLRCSSQSGHNTVSWYQQALGQGPQFIFQYYREEENGRGNFPPRFSGLQFPNYSSELNVNALELDDSALYLCASSLRGATSTDTQYFGPGTRLTVL.

The chain links TRBV7-9 to TRBJ2-1, with D tentatively TRBD2 (5 bases). CDR1 and CDR2 (germline): SEHNR, FQNEAQ (reference sequence). This CDR3 has 13 amino acids. Trimming took 3 bases from V and 10 from J, leaving 13 bases between them. Here the CDR3 reads CASSFGKGREQFF. CDR3 bases: TGTGCCAGCAGCTTCGGGAAGGGAAGGGAGCAGTTCTTC.

The chain has TRBV29-1 and TRBJ2-1; D not certain. The V and J ends lost 4 bases and 4 bases respectively, with 5 bases between them. The germline CDR1 and CDR2 sequences are SQVTM and ANQGSEA. This CDR3 contains 11 residues. In DNA form, the CDR3 reads TGCAGCGTTGTCGAGTACAATGAGCAGTTCTTC. It yields the protein CSVVEYNEQFF.

This clone was observed once. The chain uses TRBV19 and TRBJ2-1, with TRBD2 matching 8 bases. Germline V gives CDR1 LNHDA, CDR2 SQIVND (reference sequence). The CDR3 contains 17 residues. V lost 6 bases to trimming and J lost 7 bases; unmatched junction nucleotides: 17. The CDR3 loop reads CASSLRARGGLWNEQFF. DNA of the CDR3: TGTGCCAGTAGCCTCCGGGCACGGGGGGGCCTGTGGAATGAGCAGTTCTTC.

The rearrangement uses TRBV28 and TRBJ2-5; 9 nucleotides match TRBD1. Germline V gene data show CDR1 as MDHEN and CDR2 as SYDVKM. The V segment lost 3 bases and the J segment 5 bases; nucleotides outside the gene matches: 10. The CDR3 is 16 amino acids. CDR3 loop: CASSFWGRTGVETQYF. CDR3 sequence (DNA): TGTGCCAGCAGTTTTTGGGGGCGGACAGGGGTCGAGACCCAGTACTTC.

The chain employs TRBV12-3 or TRBV12-4 and TRBJ2-1, with D possibly TRBD2 on 5 matching bases. The CDR3 consists of 12 residues. CDR3 amino acids: CVSGVGYNEQFF. Here the CDR3 DNA reads TGTGTCTCCGGGGTGGGATACAATGAGCAGTTCTTC.

The rearrangement uses TRBV21-1 and TRBJ1-2; TRBD1, as called in the table, went unchecked against the DNA. TRBV21-1 is given as a pseudogene. CDR3 length equals 19 residues. This chain's CDR3 is CASSKVGGDRARANYGYTF. CDR3 bases: TGTGCCAGCAGCAAAGTGGGGGGGGACAGGGCCCGTGCTAACTATGGCTACACCTTC.

This chain uses TRBV5-6 with TRBJ2-5; 8 bases are shared with TRBD2. The CDR3 spans 16 residues. J was trimmed by 2 bases and V by 5 bases; bases with no gene match: 11. CDR1 SGHDT and CDR2 YYEEEE come from the germline V gene. The DNA of the CDR3 is TGTGCCAGCAGGTCCCCCGGGGGGGGAGTACAAGAGACCCAGTACTTC. Translation gives CASRSPGGGVQETQYF.